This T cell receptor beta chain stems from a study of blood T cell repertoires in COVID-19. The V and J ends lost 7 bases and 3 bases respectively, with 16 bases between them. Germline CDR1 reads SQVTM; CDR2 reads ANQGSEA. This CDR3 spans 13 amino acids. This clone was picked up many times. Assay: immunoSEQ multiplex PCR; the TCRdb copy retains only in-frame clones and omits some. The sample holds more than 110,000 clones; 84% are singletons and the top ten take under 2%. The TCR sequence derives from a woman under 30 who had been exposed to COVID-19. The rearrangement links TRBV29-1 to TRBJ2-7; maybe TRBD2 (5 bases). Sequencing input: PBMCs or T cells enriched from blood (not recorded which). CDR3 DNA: TGCAGCGCCCGCGAGGGTGGGGACTACGAGCAGTACTTC. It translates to CSAREGGDYEQYF.